This entry lists 11 T cell receptor beta chains sequenced from one sample in a study of blood T cell repertoires in COVID-19. Data came from immunoSEQ multiplex PCR; TCRdb stores just in-frame clones and leaves some out. The profile shows some 380,000 clones, around 87% of them singletons. Sequenced sample: PBMCs or T cells enriched from blood (not recorded which). The receptors originated from a young man who had recovered from COVID-19.

The rearrangement joins TRBV5-4 to TRBJ2-1, with D perhaps TRBD2 (5 bases). CDR1 and CDR2 (germline): SGHNT, YYREEE (reference sequence). V was trimmed by 4 bases and J by 3 bases, leaving 14 bases between them. This CDR3 has 15 amino acids. The CDR3 loop reads CASSPSEGIYNEQFF. The CDR3 DNA reads TGTGCCAGCAGCCCCTCTGAGGGTATCTACAATGAGCAGTTCTTC.

V usage is TRBV15 and J usage is TRBJ1-5, with no clear D. The V gene's germline CDR1 is LNHNV and CDR2 YYDKDF (reference sequence). V was pared by 5 bases and J by 6 bases, with 8 bases between. The CDR3 has 12 amino acids. The CDR3 sequence: CATSPGSQPQHF. CDR3 nucleotide sequence: TGTGCCACCAGCCCGGGTAGTCAGCCCCAGCATTTT.

The chain links TRBV20-1 to TRBJ2-5; TRBD1 is a possible D gene (5 bases). Trimming pared 3 bases from V and 4 bases from J, leaving 12 bases between. Germline CDR1 DFQATT, CDR2 SNEGSKA (reference sequence). This CDR3 comprises 13 residues. The CDR3: CSASSRAAETQYF. CDR3 DNA sequence: TGCAGTGCTAGTTCCAGGGCAGCAGAGACCCAGTACTTC.

The chain carries TRBV6-2 or TRBV6-3 and TRBJ2-5; D is uncertain. From germline, CDR1 is MNHEY and CDR2 SVGEGT. This CDR3 is 12 amino acids long. Trimming cost V 5 bases and J 9 bases, with 13 bases left between them. CDR3 DNA sequence: TGTGCCAGCAGTCGGAACACCGAGGCCCAGTACTTC. It yields the protein CASSRNTEAQYF.

Details on this clone: Other DNA sequences in this specimen translate into the identical CDR3. The chain joins TRBV5-1 to TRBJ1-1, with 7 bases fitting TRBD1. The CDR3 totals 14 residues. Germline CDR1 reads SGHRS; CDR2 reads YFSETQ. V was clipped by 3 bases and J by 0 bases; unmatched bases: 2. CDR3 in amino acids: CASSSGQLNTEAFF. In DNA form, the CDR3 reads TGCGCCAGCAGCTCGGGACAGCTGAACACTGAAGCTTTCTTT.

The V call is TRBV12-5, the J call TRBJ1-5; possibly TRBD1 for D (5 bases). The CDR3 totals 15 residues. Trimming removed 7 bases at V and 5 bases at J, with 18 bases between. Germline assignment: CDR1 LGHNT and CDR2 FRNRAP. CDR3 bases: TGTGCTAGTGCCATCTCGGGTGGGGCGGATCAGCCCCAGCATTTT. Protein sequence: CASAISGGADQPQHF. Full variable domain (missing parts from reference TRBV12-5 and TRBJ1-5): DARVTQTPRHKVTEMGQEVTMRCQPILGHNTVFWYRQTMMQGLELLAYFRNRAPLDDSGMPKDRFSAEMPDATLATLKIQPSEPRDSAVYFCASAISGGADQPQHFGDGTRLSIL.

The chain couples TRBV4-1 to TRBJ2-3; TRBD2 is a possible D gene (6 bases). Trimming took 1 base from V and 2 from J, leaving 10 bases between them. The V gene's germline CDR1 is MGHRA and CDR2 YSYEKL. This CDR3 comprises 15 residues. The CDR3 reads CASSQGRAPTDTQYF. The CDR3 coding sequence is TGCGCCAGCAGCCAAGGGAGGGCCCCCACAGATACGCAGTATTTT.

The rearrangement links TRBV29-1 to TRBJ1-2; possible D gene TRBD1, 5 bases. CDR1 and CDR2 (germline): SQVTM, ANQGSEA. With 4 bases removed from V and 3 bases from J, the gap between germline ends came to 12 bases. The CDR3 is 13 amino acids. The CDR3 here is CSVGTGTDYGYTF. In DNA, the CDR3 is TGCAGCGTTGGAACAGGAACCGACTATGGCTACACCTTC.

The gene calls are TRBV7-9 and TRBJ1-4; possibly TRBD1 for D (6 bases). V lost 6 bases and J lost 4, with 21 bases in between. This CDR3 has 17 amino acids. Germline V gives CDR1 SEHNR, CDR2 FQNEAQ (reference sequence). CDR3 sequence: CASRPNTQGRYNEKLFF. CDR3 DNA sequence: TGTGCCAGCAGACCTAACACCCAGGGGCGTTATAATGAAAAACTGTTTTTT.

The chain uses TRBV6-1 and TRBJ1-2, with D perhaps TRBD1 (6 bases). V gave up 2 bases and J gave up 8 bases, with 12 bases separating them. The length of the CDR3 is 13 residues. In germline, CDR1 is MNHNS, CDR2 SASEGT. The CDR3: CASSEQGNVGYTF. The CDR3 region has the DNA TGTGCCAGCAGTGAACAGGGGAACGTAGGCTACACCTTC.

The V and J genes are TRBV15 and TRBJ2-1; D unresolved. This CDR3 is built from 13 residues. V was trimmed by 5 bases and J by 7 bases, leaving 12 bases between them. The germline CDR1 and CDR2 sequences are LNHNV and YYDKDF (reference sequence). The CDR3 loop is CATSAVLFNEQFF. CDR3 in DNA: TGTGCCACCAGCGCGGTCCTTTTTAATGAGCAGTTCTTC.